The 32 T cell receptor beta chains below come from one sample, sequenced in a study of glioma-infiltrating T cells after dendritic cell vaccination. The table came from immunoSEQ multiplex PCR; TCRdb's copy has only in-frame clones and leaves some out. The table has 75,000 to 100,000 clones, 70% to 80% seen once. Sequencing was performed on blood, taken before dendritic cell vaccination. These receptors were taken from a human donor with glioblastoma.

J is TRBJ2-5 and V is TRBV30, with TRBD2 matching 12 bases. The CDR3 sequence is 13 residues long. V shed 5 bases and J 5 bases; nucleotides not matched to a gene: 3. Germline CDR1 GTSNPN, CDR2 SVGIG (reference sequence). The CDR3 nucleotides are TGTGCCTGGTTACTAGCGGGGGGTGAGACCCAGTACTTC. It codes for CAWLLAGGETQYF. The full variable domain, rest sourced from reference TRBV30 and TRBJ2-5, is SQTIHQWPATLVQPVGSPLSLECTVEGTSNPNLYWYRQAAGRGLQLLFYSVGIGQISSEVPQNLSASRPQDRQFILSSKKLLLSDSGFYLCAWLLAGGETQYFGPGTRLLVL.

This chain links TRBV4-2 with TRBJ2-3; the D is unclear. Germline-derived CDR1 and CDR2 are LGHNA and YNFKEQ. The V and J ends lost 2 bases and 5 bases respectively, with 14 bases between them. This CDR3 region has 15 residues. CDR3 sequence reads: CASSQLSGGIDTQYF. Written as DNA, the CDR3 is TGTGCCAGCAGCCAATTGTCCGGCGGAATAGATACGCAGTATTTT.

The V call is TRBV7-6, the J call TRBJ1-6; D perhaps matches TRBD1 (6 bases). CDR1 and CDR2 (germline): SGHVS, FNYEAQ. V lost 3 bases and J 7 bases, leaving 13 bases between the germline ends. This CDR3 spans 15 amino acids. The CDR3 spells CASSLLKQGNSPLHF. The CDR3 DNA follows: TGTGCCAGCAGCTTGTTGAAACAGGGCAATTCACCCCTCCACTTT.

The chain is built from TRBV2 and TRBJ2-7; D may be TRBD1 (6 bases). This CDR3 is built from 14 residues. Looked up from germline, CDR1 is SNHLY and CDR2 is FYNNEI. The germline V and J ends were trimmed by 7 bases and 1 base, with 14 bases remaining between them. This CDR3 is CASNRDKASYEQYF. The CDR3 coding sequence is TGTGCCAGCAACCGGGACAAAGCTTCCTACGAGCAGTACTTC. The entire variable domain, with the rest obtained from reference TRBV2 and TRBJ2-7, is as follows: EPEVTQTPSHQVTQMGQEVILRCVPISNHLYFYWYRQILGQKVEFLVSFYNNEISEKSEIFDDQFSVERPDGSNFTLKIRSTKLEDSAMYFCASNRDKASYEQYFGPGTRLTVT.

V usage is TRBV9 and J usage is TRBJ1-3; D may be TRBD1 (5 bases). This CDR3 contains 14 residues. Germline V gene lookup returns CDR1 SGDLS and CDR2 YYNGEE. Trimming took 3 bases from V and 1 from J, leaving 8 bases between them. The CDR3 loop is CASSDDSSGNTIYF. Written as DNA, the CDR3 is TGTGCCAGCAGCGATGACAGTTCTGGAAACACCATATATTTT.

V usage is TRBV30 and J usage is TRBJ1-2, with TRBD1 as a possible D gene (6 bases). Trimming pared 2 bases from V and 6 bases from J, leaving 19 bases between. Germline CDR1 GTSNPN, CDR2 SVGIG (reference sequence). This CDR3 comprises 15 residues. This chain's CDR3 is CAWSPPRRGPDGYTF. The CDR3 region has the DNA TGTGCCTGGAGTCCCCCCCGGCGGGGGCCCGATGGCTACACCTTC.

The V and J genes are TRBV28 and TRBJ2-3; D not certain. This CDR3 has 12 amino acids. Trimming removed 7 bases from V and 2 bases from J, with 7 bases in between. Germline values: CDR1 MDHEN, CDR2 SYDVKM. The CDR3 region is CASNGATDTQYF. CDR3 coding DNA: TGTGCCAGCAACGGAGCCACAGATACGCAGTATTTT.

This rearrangement joins TRBV10-2 to TRBJ1-2, with a possible D match to TRBD1 (6 bases). Germline V gene data show CDR1 as WSHSY and CDR2 as SAAADI. V shed 3 bases and J shed 8 bases, with 13 bases lying between them. The CDR3 has 13 residues. The CDR3 DNA is TGCGCCAGCAGTGAACAGGGATTGGGGGGCTACACCTTC. It is translated as CASSEQGLGGYTF.

The genes are TRBV9 and TRBJ1-2; 7 positions agree with TRBD1. Trimming removed 1 base from V and 9 bases from J; junction bases left unmatched: 12. The CDR3 has 15 residues. Per germline, CDR1 SGDLS and CDR2 YYNGEE. CDR3 sequence (DNA): TGTGCCAGCAGCGTACGGGCGACAGGGATTGTAAGCTACACCTTC. Its protein is CASSVRATGIVSYTF. Based on the CDR3 plus reference TRBV9 and TRBJ1-2, the full variable domain is DSGVTQTPKHLITATGQRVTLRCSPRSGDLSVYWYQQSLDQGLQFLIQYYNGEERAKGNILERFSAQQFPDLHSELNLSSLELGDSALYFCASSVRATGIVSYTFGSGTRLTVV.

In DNA form, the CDR3 reads TGTGCCAGCAGCTCAGACAGGGGCGACTATGGCTACACCTTC. This encodes CASSSDRGDYGYTF. This sequence joins TRBV27 and TRBJ1-2; TRBD1 matches at 8 bases. V was clipped by 6 bases and J by 3 bases; unmatched bases: 6. The CDR3 is 14 amino acids. Germline CDR1 reads MNHEY; CDR2 reads SMNVEV (reference sequence).

For the CDR3, the DNA is TGCGCCAGCAGCCAAGAAAAGACAGGGGGCGCCCCTGGCTACACCTTC. This codes for CASSQEKTGGAPGYTF. The chain has TRBV4-1 and TRBJ1-2; the match to TRBD1 covers 10 bases. The CDR3 sequence is 16 residues long. Germline V gene data show CDR1 as MGHRA and CDR2 as YSYEKL. V shed 0 bases and J 7 bases; nucleotides not matched to a gene: 8.

In DNA, the CDR3 is TGTGCCAGTAGTACCTTTGGACAGGGGCTACTCTATGGCTACACCTTC. Protein sequence: CASSTFGQGLLYGYTF. The chain employs TRBV19 and TRBJ1-2; 9 nucleotides line up with TRBD1. With 4 bases clipped from V and 4 bases from J, the junction kept 10 bases outside the gene matches. The V gene's germline CDR1 is LNHDA and CDR2 SQIVND (reference sequence). CDR3 size: 16 residues.

CDR3 amino acids: CASSVQTGATQPQHF. The CDR3 DNA reads TGTGCCAGCAGTGTCCAAACAGGGGCGACTCAGCCCCAGCATTTT. The V and J genes are TRBV6-1 and TRBJ1-5; 7 bases align to TRBD1. Germline-derived CDR1 and CDR2 are MNHNS and SASEGT. This CDR3 comprises 15 residues. Unmatched junction bases numbered 9, after V lost 4 bases and J lost 6 bases.

This clone was observed a few times. The chain recombines TRBV7-3 with TRBJ2-3; perhaps TRBD2 as D (6 bases). Germline CDR1 reads SGHTA; CDR2 reads FQGTGA. The CDR3 loop spans 16 amino acids. The germline V and J ends were trimmed by 1 base and 1 base, with 12 bases remaining between them. The CDR3 sequence: CASSLRGRRGTDTQYF. The CDR3 nucleotides read TGTGCCAGCAGCTTAAGAGGGAGGCGCGGCACAGATACGCAGTATTTT.

The chain is built from TRBV29-1 and TRBJ1-1; D uncertain. V was pared by 3 bases and J by 6 bases, with 5 bases between. The CDR3 sequence is 10 residues long. Germline V gene sequence: CDR1 SQVTM, CDR2 ANQGSEA. For the CDR3, the DNA is TGCAGCGTTGAGAGTCCTGAAGCTTTCTTT. Translating gives CSVESPEAFF.

The chain carries TRBV10-1 and TRBJ2-3; 8 bases line up with TRBD1. The V gene end was trimmed by 0 bases and the J gene end by 4 bases; junction bases not matched to a gene: 3. The CDR3 totals 15 residues. Germline V CDR1 and CDR2: WNHNN, SYGVQD (reference sequence). The CDR3 here is CASSESGQGPDTQYF. The CDR3 coding sequence is TGCGCCAGCAGTGAGTCTGGACAGGGCCCAGATACGCAGTATTTT.

The chain uses TRBV27 and TRBJ2-2; D not certain. The V and J ends lost 2 bases and 8 bases respectively, with 12 bases between them. The CDR3 loop spans 14 amino acids. Per germline, CDR1 MNHEY and CDR2 SMNVEV (reference sequence). The CDR3 region has the DNA TGTGCCAGCAGTTTAGGCGGTCTTGGGGGGGAGCTGTTTTTT. Translating it yields CASSLGGLGGELFF.

V and J are TRBV28 and TRBJ1-1, with D uncertain. The V end lost 6 bases, the J end lost 6 bases, and 20 bases lay between the germline ends. Germline V gene lookup returns CDR1 MDHEN and CDR2 SYDVKM. The CDR3 sequence is 15 residues long. In nucleotides, the CDR3 is TGTGCCAGCAGGGACGCGGGATTTTTGCGGGCTGAAGCTTTCTTT. This codes for CASRDAGFLRAEAFF.

The chain has TRBV7-2 and TRBJ1-2, with TRBD1 matching over 7 bases. The trim removed 2 bases at V and 6 bases at J, leaving 9 bases unmatched. The CDR3 is 15 amino acids. From germline, CDR1 is SGHTA and CDR2 FQGNSA. CDR3 nucleotide sequence: TGTGCCAGCAGCTTACTGACAGGGTTCGGAGATGGCTACACCTTC. Encoded protein: CASSLLTGFGDGYTF.

This sequence joins TRBV7-8 and TRBJ1-4; tentative D call: TRBD1 (5 bases). Between the trimmed V and J ends, which lost 2 bases and 12 bases, there was a span of 22 bases. The germline CDR1 and CDR2 sequences are SGHVS and FQNEAQ. The CDR3 totals 16 residues. In DNA form, the CDR3 reads TGTGCCAGCAGCTTATTGCCAGGGTGGTCGTCCTCGGAACTGTTTTTT. The encoded protein is CASSLLPGWSSSELFF.

This rearrangement joins TRBV5-1 to TRBJ2-1; D call uncertain. Germline assignment: CDR1 SGHRS and CDR2 YFSETQ. The V end lost 4 bases, the J end lost 9 bases, and 14 bases lay between the germline ends. The CDR3 runs to 13 residues. The CDR3 coding sequence is TGCGCCAGCAGCCCCCGCGGAATCCGTGAGCAGTTCTTC. This gives the protein CASSPRGIREQFF.

This clone showed up just a few times. The chain joins TRBV6-1 to TRBJ2-2; D is uncertain. Germline V gene lookup returns CDR1 MNHNS and CDR2 SASEGT. The CDR3 consists of 13 residues. The V end lost 4 bases, the J end lost 4 bases, and 7 bases lay between the germline ends. Here the CDR3 reads CASSVQITGELFF. In nucleotides, the CDR3 is TGTGCCAGCAGTGTACAGATCACCGGGGAGCTGTTTTTT.

This clone has just a few counts. J is TRBJ1-1 and V is TRBV10-3, with 9 bases fitting TRBD1. The CDR3 totals 14 residues. Germline trimming cut 0 bases from V and 9 bases from J; bases unmatched to any gene: 5. Germline V gene data show CDR1 as ENHRY and CDR2 as SYGVKD. The CDR3 DNA sequence: TGTGCCATCAGTGAGTCAGTCGGGACAGGGAAAGCTTTCTTT. Protein product: CAISESVGTGKAFF.

This clone showed up just a few times. The rearrangement links TRBV28 to TRBJ2-1; no reliable D call. V lost 3 bases, J lost 0 bases, and 9 bases lay in between. This CDR3 has 15 residues. CDR1 and CDR2 (germline): MDHEN, SYDVKM. CDR3 nucleotides: TGTGCCAGCAGTTTCCGGGTCAGCTCCTACAATGAGCAGTTCTTC. The encoded protein is CASSFRVSSYNEQFF.

This chain's CDR3 is CAWTLTGGGAYEQFF. The CDR3 nucleotides are TGTGCCTGGACCTTAACCGGCGGGGGGGCTTATGAGCAGTTCTTC. This chain joins TRBV30 and TRBJ2-1; the match to TRBD2 covers 9 bases. Germline trimming cut 4 bases from V and 8 bases from J; bases unmatched to any gene: 12. The germline CDR1 and CDR2 sequences are GTSNPN and SVGIG (reference sequence). CDR3 size: 15 residues.

The chain recombines TRBV6-5 with TRBJ1-5; 11 bases map to TRBD1. The J segment lost 11 bases and the V segment lost 0 bases, leaving 6 bases of the junction unmatched. Germline assignment: CDR1 MNHEY and CDR2 SVGAGI. CDR3 length equals 15 residues. CDR3 nucleotide sequence: TGTGCCAGCAGTTACTCAGGGACAGGGGGAGGAGCCCAGCATTTT. Translated, it gives CASSYSGTGGGAQHF.

The J gene is TRBJ2-7, the V gene TRBV5-3; D remains unclear. TRBV5-3 is classed as an ORF, of uncertain function. The CDR3 loop spans 11 amino acids. The V gene lost 3 bases and the J gene lost 4 bases, with 5 bases spanning the gap. CDR3 sequence reads: CARSSRYEQYF. CDR3 in DNA: TGTGCCAGAAGCTCCCGGTACGAGCAGTACTTC.

The chain couples TRBV4-2 to TRBJ2-7, with TRBD2 matching 7 bases. From germline, CDR1 is LGHNA and CDR2 YNFKEQ. The CDR3 is 15 amino acids. The trim removed 0 bases at V and 0 bases at J, leaving 2 bases unmatched. This CDR3 is CASSQDGGGSYEQYF. CDR3 nucleotides: TGTGCCAGCAGCCAAGATGGCGGGGGCTCCTACGAGCAGTACTTC.

The sample holds a few counts of this clone. V and J are TRBV5-6 and TRBJ1-4; weak D call: TRBD1 (6 bases). The CDR3 spans 17 residues. Germline CDR1 SGHDT, CDR2 YYEEEE. V lost 0 bases, J lost 8 bases, and 20 bases lay in between. The CDR3 loop reads CASSLDRDPRVGEKLFF. In nucleotides, the CDR3 is TGTGCCAGCAGCTTGGACAGGGACCCCAGGGTGGGAGAAAAACTGTTTTTT. The full variable domain, rest sourced from reference TRBV5-6 and TRBJ1-4, is DAGVTQSPTHLIKTRGQQVTLRCSPKSGHDTVSWYQQALGQGPQFIFQYYEEEERQRGNFPDRFSGHQFPNYSSELNVNALLLGDSALYLCASSLDRDPRVGEKLFFGSGTQLSVL.

This clone has only one observation. The chain combines TRBV6-5 with TRBJ2-5, with D possibly matching TRBD2 (6 bases). The J call is in doubt because the DNA end fits TRBJ2-7 better. The germline V gene has CDR1 MNHEY and CDR2 SVGAGI. The CDR3 loop spans 14 amino acids. The CDR3 sequence: CASSYGQGGYEQYF. The CDR3 DNA is TGTGCCAGCAGTTACGGGCAGGGAGGCTACGAGCAGTACTTC.

The chain couples TRBV28 to TRBJ1-1; possibly TRBD1 for D (6 bases). This CDR3 has 14 amino acids. The germline V gene has CDR1 MDHEN and CDR2 SYDVKM. V shed 5 bases and J shed 2 bases, with 12 bases lying between them. The CDR3, as DNA: TGTGCCAGCAGTCTCGGACAGCGAAACACTGAAGCTTTCTTT. Amino acids: CASSLGQRNTEAFF.

This clone has a handful of counts. CDR3 sequence: CASSLSYTEAFF. Here the CDR3 DNA reads TGTGCCAGCAGCTTGTCGTACACTGAAGCTTTCTTT. V and J are TRBV5-6 and TRBJ1-1; no definite D call. The CDR3 contains 12 residues. Germline CDR1 is SGHDT and CDR2 is YYEEEE. Trimming removed 1 base at V and 3 bases at J, with 4 bases between.